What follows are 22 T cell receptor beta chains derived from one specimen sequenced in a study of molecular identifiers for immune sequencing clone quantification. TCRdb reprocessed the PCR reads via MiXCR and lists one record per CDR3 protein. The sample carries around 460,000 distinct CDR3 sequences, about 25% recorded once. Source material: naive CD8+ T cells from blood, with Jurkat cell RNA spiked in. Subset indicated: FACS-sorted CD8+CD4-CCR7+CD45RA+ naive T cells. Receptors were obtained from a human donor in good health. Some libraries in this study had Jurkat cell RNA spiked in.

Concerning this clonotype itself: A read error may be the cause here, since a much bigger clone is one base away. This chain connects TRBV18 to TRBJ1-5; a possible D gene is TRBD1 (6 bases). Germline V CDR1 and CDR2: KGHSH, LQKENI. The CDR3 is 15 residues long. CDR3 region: CARSPRDNSNQPQHF. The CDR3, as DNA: TGTGCCCGCTCACCACGGGACAATAGCAATCAGCCCCAGCATTTT.

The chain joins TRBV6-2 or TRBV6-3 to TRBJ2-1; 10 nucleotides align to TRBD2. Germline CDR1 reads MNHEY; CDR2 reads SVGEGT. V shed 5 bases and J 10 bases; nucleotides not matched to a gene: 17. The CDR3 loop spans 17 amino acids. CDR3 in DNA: TGTGCCAGCAGTACCGCCCTTGCGAGCGGGAGGGCCAAGGAGCAGTTCTTC. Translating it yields CASSTALASGRAKEQFF.

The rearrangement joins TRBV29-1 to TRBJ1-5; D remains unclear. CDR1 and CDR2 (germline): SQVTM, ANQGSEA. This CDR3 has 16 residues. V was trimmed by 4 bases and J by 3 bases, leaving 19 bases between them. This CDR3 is CSVGPKWTTINQPQHF. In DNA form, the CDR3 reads TGCAGCGTTGGCCCTAAATGGACGACAATCAATCAGCCCCAGCATTTT.

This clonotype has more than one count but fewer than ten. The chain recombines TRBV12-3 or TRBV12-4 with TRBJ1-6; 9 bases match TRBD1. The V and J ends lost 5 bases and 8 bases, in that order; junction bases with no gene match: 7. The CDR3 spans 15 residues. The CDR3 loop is CASSPWGQGDSPLHF. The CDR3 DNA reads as TGTGCCAGCAGTCCATGGGGACAGGGAGATTCACCCCTCCACTTT.

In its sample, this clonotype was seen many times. The CDR3 nucleotides are TGCGCCAGCAGCCAGCGTCTAGCAGAAGAGACCCAGTACTTC. It translates to CASSQRLAEETQYF. This chain links TRBV4-1 with TRBJ2-5, with D possibly TRBD2 on 5 matching bases. V was clipped by 3 bases and J by 3 bases, with 11 bases between them. This CDR3 is 14 amino acids long. The germline CDR1 and CDR2 sequences are MGHRA and YSYEKL.

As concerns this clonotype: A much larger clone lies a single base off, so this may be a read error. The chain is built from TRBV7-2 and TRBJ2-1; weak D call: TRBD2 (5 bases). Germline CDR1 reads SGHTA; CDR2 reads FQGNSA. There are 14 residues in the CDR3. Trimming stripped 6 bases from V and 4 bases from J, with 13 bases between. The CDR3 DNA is TGTGCCAGCAGTTGGACTGGAACGTACAATGAGCAGTTCTTC. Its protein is CASSWTGTYNEQFF.

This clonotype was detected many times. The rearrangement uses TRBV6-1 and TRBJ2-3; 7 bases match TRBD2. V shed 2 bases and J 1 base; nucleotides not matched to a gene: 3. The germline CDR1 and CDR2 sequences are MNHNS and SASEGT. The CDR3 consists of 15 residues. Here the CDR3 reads CASSEFLAGTDTQYF. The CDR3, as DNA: TGTGCCAGCAGTGAATTTCTAGCGGGCACAGATACGCAGTATTTT.

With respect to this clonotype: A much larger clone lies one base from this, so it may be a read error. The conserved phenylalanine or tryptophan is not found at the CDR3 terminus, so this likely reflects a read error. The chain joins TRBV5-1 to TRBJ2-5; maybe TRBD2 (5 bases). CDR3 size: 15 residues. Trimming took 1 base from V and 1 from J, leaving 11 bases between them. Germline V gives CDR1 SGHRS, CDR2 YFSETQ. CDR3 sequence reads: CASSLLIGVQETQYL. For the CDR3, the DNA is TGCGCCAGCAGCTTGTTAATCGGGGTCCAAGAGACCCAGTACCTC.

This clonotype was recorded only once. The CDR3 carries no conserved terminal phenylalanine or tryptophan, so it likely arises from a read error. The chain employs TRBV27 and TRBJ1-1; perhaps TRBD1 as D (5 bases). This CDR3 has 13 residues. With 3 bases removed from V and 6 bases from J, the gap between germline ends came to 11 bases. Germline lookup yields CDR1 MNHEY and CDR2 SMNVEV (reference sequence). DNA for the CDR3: TGTGCCAGCAGTTTGGGGGGACGTGCTGAAGCTTTCTAT. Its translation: CASSLGGRAEAFY.

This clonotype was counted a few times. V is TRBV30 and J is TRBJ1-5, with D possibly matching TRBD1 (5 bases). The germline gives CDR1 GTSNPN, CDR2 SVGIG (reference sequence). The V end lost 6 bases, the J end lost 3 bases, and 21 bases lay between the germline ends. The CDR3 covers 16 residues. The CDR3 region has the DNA TGTGCCTGTCAAAAAGTAGGGGTAGTGGACAATCAGCCCCAGCATTTT. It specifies CACQKVGVVDNQPQHF.

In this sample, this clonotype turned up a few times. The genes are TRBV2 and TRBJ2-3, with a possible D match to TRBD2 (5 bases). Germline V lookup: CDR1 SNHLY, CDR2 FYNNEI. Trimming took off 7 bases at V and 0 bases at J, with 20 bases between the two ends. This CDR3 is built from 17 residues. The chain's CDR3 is CASTHSRVAQSTDTQYF. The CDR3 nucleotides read TGTGCCAGCACCCACTCTAGGGTAGCGCAAAGCACAGATACGCAGTATTTT.

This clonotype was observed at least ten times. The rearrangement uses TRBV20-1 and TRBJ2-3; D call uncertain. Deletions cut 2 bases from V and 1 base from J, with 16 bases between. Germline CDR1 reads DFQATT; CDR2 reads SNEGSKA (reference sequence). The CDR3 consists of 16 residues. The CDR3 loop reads CSARSTLAARTDTQYF. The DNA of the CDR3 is TGCAGTGCTAGATCGACTTTGGCGGCACGCACAGATACGCAGTATTTT.

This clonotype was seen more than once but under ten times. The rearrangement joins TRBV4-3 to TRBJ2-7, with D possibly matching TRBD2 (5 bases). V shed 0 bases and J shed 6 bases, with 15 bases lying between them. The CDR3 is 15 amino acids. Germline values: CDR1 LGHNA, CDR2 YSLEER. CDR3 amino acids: CASSQDRGVTGEQYF. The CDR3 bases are TGCGCCAGCAGCCAAGATCGGGGAGTAACGGGCGAGCAGTACTTC.

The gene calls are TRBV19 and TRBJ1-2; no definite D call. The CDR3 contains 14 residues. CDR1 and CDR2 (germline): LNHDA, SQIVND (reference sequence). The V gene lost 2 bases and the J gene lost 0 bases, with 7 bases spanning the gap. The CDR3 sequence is CASSIMETNYGYTF. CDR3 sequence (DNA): TGTGCCAGTAGTATAATGGAGACTAACTATGGCTACACCTTC.

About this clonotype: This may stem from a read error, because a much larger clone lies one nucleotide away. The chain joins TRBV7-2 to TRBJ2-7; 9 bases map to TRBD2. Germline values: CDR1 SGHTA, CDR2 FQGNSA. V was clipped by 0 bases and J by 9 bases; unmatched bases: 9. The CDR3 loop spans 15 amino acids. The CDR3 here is CASSLAGLAGNAQYF. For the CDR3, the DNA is TGTGCCAGCAGCTTAGCGGGCCTAGCGGGAAACGCGCAGTACTTC.

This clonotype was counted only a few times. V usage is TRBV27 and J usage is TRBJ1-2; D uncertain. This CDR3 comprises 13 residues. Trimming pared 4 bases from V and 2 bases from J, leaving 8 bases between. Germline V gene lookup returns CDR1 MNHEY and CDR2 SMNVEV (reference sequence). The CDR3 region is CASSSDQNYGYTF. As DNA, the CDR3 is TGTGCCAGCAGTTCTGACCAGAACTATGGCTACACCTTC.

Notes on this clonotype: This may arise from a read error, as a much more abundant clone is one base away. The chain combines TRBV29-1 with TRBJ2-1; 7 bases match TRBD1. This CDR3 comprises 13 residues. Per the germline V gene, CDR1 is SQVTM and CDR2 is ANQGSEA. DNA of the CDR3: TGCAGCGTTGTTGGACAGGCGGGCAATGTGCAGTTCTTC. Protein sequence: CSVVGQAGNVQFF.

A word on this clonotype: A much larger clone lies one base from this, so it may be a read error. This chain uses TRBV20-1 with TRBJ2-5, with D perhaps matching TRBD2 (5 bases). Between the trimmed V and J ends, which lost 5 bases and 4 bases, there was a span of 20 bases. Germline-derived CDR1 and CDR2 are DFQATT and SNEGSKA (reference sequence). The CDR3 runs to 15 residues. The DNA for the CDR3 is TGCAGTGCTCTCAGCGAACTAGACCTCGCAGAGACCCAGTACTTC. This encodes CSALSELDLAETQYF.

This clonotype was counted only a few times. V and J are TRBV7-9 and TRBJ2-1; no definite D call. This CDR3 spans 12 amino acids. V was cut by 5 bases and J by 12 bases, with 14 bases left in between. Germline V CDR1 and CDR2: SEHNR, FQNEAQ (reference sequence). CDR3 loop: CASSNSQPRQFF. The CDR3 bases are TGTGCCAGCAGCAACTCCCAACCCCGGCAGTTCTTC.

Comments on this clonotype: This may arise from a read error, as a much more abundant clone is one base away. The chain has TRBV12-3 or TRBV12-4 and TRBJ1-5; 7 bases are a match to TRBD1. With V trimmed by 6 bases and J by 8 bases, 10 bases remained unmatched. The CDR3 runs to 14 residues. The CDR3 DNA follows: TGTGCCAGCAGCCAACAGGGGTTTGGGAAGCCCCAGCATTTT. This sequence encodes CASSQQGFGKPQHF.

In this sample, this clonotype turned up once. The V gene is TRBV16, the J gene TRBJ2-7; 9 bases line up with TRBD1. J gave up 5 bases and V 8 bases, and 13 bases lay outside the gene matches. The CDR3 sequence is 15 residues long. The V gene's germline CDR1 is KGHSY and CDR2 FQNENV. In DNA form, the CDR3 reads TGTGCCAGCGGTCAAACTCTGGGACAGGGCGACGAGCAGTACTTC. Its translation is CASGQTLGQGDEQYF.

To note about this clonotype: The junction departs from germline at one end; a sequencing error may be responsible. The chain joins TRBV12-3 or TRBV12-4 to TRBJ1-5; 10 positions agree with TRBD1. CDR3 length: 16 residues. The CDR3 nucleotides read TGTGCCGGCAGTCCCGGGACAGGGGCTAGCAATCAGCCCCAGCATTTT. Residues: CAGSPGTGASNQPQHF.